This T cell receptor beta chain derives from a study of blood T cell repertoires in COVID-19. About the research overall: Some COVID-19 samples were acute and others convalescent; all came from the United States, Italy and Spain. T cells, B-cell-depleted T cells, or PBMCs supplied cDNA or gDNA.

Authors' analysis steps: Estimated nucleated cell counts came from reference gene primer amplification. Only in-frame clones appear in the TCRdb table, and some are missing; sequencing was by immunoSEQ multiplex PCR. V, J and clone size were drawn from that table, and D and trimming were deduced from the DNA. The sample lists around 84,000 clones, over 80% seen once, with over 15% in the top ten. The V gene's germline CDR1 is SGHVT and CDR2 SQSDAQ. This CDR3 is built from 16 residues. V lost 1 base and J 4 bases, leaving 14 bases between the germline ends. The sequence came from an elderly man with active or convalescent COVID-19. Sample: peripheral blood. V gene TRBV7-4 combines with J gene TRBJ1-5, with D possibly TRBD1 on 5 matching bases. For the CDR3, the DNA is TGTGCCAGCAGCTTAGGCTTATTCAGGGCAAATCAGCCCCAGCATTTT. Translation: CASSLGLFRANQPQHF.